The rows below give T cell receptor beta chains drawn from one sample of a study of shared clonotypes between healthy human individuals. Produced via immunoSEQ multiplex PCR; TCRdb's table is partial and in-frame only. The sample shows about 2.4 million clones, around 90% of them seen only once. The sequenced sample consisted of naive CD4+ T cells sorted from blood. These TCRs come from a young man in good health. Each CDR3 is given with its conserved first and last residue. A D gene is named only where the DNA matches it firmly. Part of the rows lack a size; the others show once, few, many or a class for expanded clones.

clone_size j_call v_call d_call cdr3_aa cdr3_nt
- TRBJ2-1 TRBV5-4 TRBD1 CATTQGALDEQFF TGTGCCACCACACAGGGGGCCCTCGATGAGCAGTTCTTC
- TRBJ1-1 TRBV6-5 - CAIWGRRGWRTEAFF TGTGCCATCTGGGGGCGAAGAGGGTGGCGCACTGAAGCTTTCTTT
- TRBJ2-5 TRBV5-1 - CASSLGDFDKETQYF TGCGCCAGCAGCTTGGGGGACTTCGATAAAGAGACCCAGTACTTC
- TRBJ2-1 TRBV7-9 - CASSVGQLLINEQFF TGTGCCAGCAGCGTCGGACAGCTTCTCATAAATGAGCAGTTCTTC
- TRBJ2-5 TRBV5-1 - CASSSTGSLQETQYF TGCGCCAGCAGCTCGACAGGCAGCCTTCAAGAGACCCAGTACTTC
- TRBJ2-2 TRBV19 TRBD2 CASSYSTSQITGELFF TGTGCCAGTAGTTATTCGACTAGCCAGATCACCGGGGAGCTGTTTTTT
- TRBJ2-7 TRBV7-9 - CASSPGRAPSYEQYF TGTGCCAGCAGCCCAGGACGGGCCCCCAGCTACGAGCAGTACTTC
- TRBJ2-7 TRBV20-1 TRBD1 CSAGQVYEQYF TGCAGTGCTGGACAGGTGTACGAGCAGTACTTC
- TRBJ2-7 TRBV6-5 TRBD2 CASSRTSGPSYEQYF TGTGCCAGCAGTAGGACTAGCGGGCCCTCCTACGAGCAGTACTTC
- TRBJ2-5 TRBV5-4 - CASSLVPVGETQYF TGTGCCAGCAGCTTGGTTCCGGTAGGGGAGACCCAGTACTTC
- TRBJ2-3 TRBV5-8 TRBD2 CASSPGLAATDTQYF TGTGCCAGCAGCCCAGGACTAGCGGCCACAGATACGCAGTATTTT
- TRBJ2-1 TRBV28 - CASSLSDSHNEQFF TGTGCCAGCAGTTTATCGGACTCACACAATGAGCAGTTCTTC
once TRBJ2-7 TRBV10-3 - CAISEAGYEQYF TGTGCCATCAGTGAGGCTGGCTACGAGCAGTACTTC
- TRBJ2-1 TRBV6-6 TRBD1 CASSGTGGSYNEQFF TGTGCCAGCAGTGGGACAGGGGGATCCTACAATGAGCAGTTCTTC
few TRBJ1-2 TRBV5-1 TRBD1 CASSPGQGYYGYTF TGCGCCAGCAGCCCGGGACAGGGGTACTATGGCTACACCTTC
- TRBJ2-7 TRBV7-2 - CASSLGRYYEQYF TGTGCCAGCAGCTTAGGACGGTACTACGAGCAGTACTTC
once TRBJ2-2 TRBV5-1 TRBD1 CASSVQGANTGELFF TGCGCCAGCAGCGTACAGGGGGCAAACACCGGGGAGCTGTTTTTT
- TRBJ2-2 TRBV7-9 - CASSPVRNTGELFF TGTGCCAGCAGCCCCGTAAGGAACACCGGGGAGCTGTTTTTT
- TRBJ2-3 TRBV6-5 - CASSYTGPPGDTQYF TGTGCCAGCAGTTACACGGGACCTCCGGGAGATACGCAGTATTTT
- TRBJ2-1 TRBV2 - CASRERGVGNEQFF TGTGCCAGCAGAGAACGGGGAGTTGGTAATGAGCAGTTCTTC
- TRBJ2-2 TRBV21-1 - CASSCKWGGRRTGELFF TGTGCCAGCAGCTGTAAATGGGGAGGGAGAAGGACCGGGGAGCTGTTTTTT
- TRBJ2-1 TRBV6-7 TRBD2 CASSYPGWLAGSPNEQFF TGTGCCAGCAGTTACCCCGGTTGGCTAGCGGGGAGCCCGAATGAGCAGTTCTTC
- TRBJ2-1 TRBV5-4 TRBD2 CASSSLAGAPYNEQFF TGTGCCAGCAGCTCGCTAGCGGGAGCCCCCTACAATGAGCAGTTCTTC
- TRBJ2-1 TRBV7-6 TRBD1 CASSLVTRQGRNNEQFF TGTGCCAGCAGCTTAGTCACGCGACAGGGCCGCAACAATGAGCAGTTCTTC
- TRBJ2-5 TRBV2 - CASGRGQETQYF TGTGCCAGCGGGCGCGGTCAGGAGACCCAGTACTTC
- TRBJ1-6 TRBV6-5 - CASSYGSDSNSPLHF TGTGCCAGCAGTTACGGGTCAGATAGTAATTCACCCCTCCACTTT
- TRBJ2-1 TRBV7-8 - CASSLGPGLGFYNEQFF TGTGCCAGCAGCTTAGGGCCAGGGTTGGGGTTCTACAATGAGCAGTTCTTC
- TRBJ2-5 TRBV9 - CASSVGGSRGGETQYF TGTGCCAGCAGCGTAGGTGGCAGCCGGGGTGGTGAGACCCAGTACTTC
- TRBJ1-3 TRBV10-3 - CAISESSPSSGNTIYF TGTGCCATCAGTGAGTCGAGCCCGAGCTCTGGAAACACCATATATTTT
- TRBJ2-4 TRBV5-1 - CASSLAPSLAKNIQYF TGCGCCAGCAGCTTAGCGCCATCCCTAGCCAAAAACATTCAGTACTTC
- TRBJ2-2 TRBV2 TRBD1 CASSERGPGELFF TGTGCCAGCAGTGAAAGGGGGCCCGGGGAGCTGTTTTTT
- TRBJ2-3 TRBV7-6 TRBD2 CASSLDASGNTQYF TGTGCCAGCAGCTTAGATGCTAGCGGTAATACGCAGTATTTT
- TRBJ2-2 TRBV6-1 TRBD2 CASSEVGGTGELFF TGTGCCAGCAGTGAAGTGGGAGGGACCGGGGAGCTGTTTTTT
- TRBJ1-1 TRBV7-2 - CASSLGGLNTEAFF TGTGCCAGCAGCTTAGGAGGGTTGAACACTGAAGCTTTCTTT
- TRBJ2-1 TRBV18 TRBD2 CASSPPSGREGEQFF TGTGCCAGCTCACCACCGTCTGGGCGGGAGGGTGAGCAGTTCTTC
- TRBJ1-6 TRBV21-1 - CASSKKATPGAVESPLHF TGTGCCAGCAGCAAAAAGGCTACCCCAGGGGCGGTTGAGTCACCCCTCCACTTT
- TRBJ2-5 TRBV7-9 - CASSLAGARETQYF TGTGCCAGCAGCTTAGCCGGGGCTCGGGAGACCCAGTACTTC
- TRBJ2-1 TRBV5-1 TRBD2 CASRLAGGPLTEQFF TGCGCCAGCAGGCTAGCGGGGGGCCCTCTCACTGAGCAGTTCTTC
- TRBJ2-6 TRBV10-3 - CATTSAGSGANVLTF TGTGCCACCACCAGTGCAGGCTCTGGGGCCAACGTCCTGACTTTC
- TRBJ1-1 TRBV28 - CASRSTDTEAFF TGTGCCAGCAGATCAACAGACACTGAAGCTTTCTTT
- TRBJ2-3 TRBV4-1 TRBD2 CASSQLAGGTDTQYF TGCGCCAGCAGCCAACTAGCGGGAGGTACAGATACGCAGTATTTT
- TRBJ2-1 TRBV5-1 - CASMLMGEQFF TGCGCCAGCATGTTGATGGGTGAGCAGTTCTTC
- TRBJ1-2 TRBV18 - CASSPYTTDRNYGYTF TGTGCCAGCTCACCATATACGACAGATAGAAACTATGGCTACACCTTC
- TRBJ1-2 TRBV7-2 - CASSLALDNYGYTF TGTGCCAGCAGCTTAGCGCTTGATAACTATGGCTACACCTTC
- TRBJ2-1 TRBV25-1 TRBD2 CASSLRPGLADNEQFF TGTGCCAGCAGCTTAAGGCCGGGACTAGCGGACAATGAGCAGTTCTTC
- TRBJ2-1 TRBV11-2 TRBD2 CASSSITGLAINEQFF TGTGCCAGCAGCTCAATCACGGGACTAGCGATCAATGAGCAGTTCTTC
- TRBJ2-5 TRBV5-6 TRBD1 CASSRVNRGSQETQYF TGTGCCAGCAGCCGCGTTAACAGGGGGAGTCAAGAGACCCAGTACTTC
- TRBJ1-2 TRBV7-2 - CASSLLGALYGYTF TGTGCCAGCAGCTTACTCGGGGCCCTCTATGGCTACACCTTC
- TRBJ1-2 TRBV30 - CAWSGIGYTF TGTGCCTGGTCCGGAATCGGCTACACCTTC
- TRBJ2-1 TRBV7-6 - CASSPGIAGATSYNEQFF TGTGCCAGCAGCCCAGGGATCGCCGGTGCTACCTCCTACAATGAGCAGTTCTTC
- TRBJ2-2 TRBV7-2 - CASSLLIITNTGELFF TGTGCCAGCAGCTTATTAATAATTACGAACACCGGGGAGCTGTTTTTT
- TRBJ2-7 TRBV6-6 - CASSRQDRVDEQYF TGTGCCAGCAGTCGACAGGACAGAGTCGACGAGCAGTACTTC
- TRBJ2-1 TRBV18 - CASSPPGRGFNEQFF TGTGCCAGCTCACCACCGGGCAGGGGTTTTAATGAGCAGTTCTTC